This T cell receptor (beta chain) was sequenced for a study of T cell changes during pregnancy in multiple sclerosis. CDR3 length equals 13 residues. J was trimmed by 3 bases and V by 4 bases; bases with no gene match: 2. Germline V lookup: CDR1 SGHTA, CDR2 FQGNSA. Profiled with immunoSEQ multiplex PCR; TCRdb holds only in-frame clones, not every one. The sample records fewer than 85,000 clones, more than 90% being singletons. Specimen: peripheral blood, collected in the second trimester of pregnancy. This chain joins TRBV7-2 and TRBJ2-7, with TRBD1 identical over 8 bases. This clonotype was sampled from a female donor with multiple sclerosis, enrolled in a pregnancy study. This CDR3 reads CASSSTGGYEQYF. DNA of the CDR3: TGTGCCAGCAGCTCTACAGGGGGCTACGAGCAGTACTTC.